This entry lists 5 T cell receptor beta chains sequenced from one sample in a study of blood T cell repertoires in COVID-19. The data were produced by immunoSEQ multiplex PCR, yet TCRdb's version contains in-frame clones alone and is incomplete. The sample consists of hundreds of thousands of clones, roughly nine tenths of them appearing once. The source material was peripheral blood. These receptors all come from a young man with active or convalescent COVID-19.

V usage is TRBV7-9 and J usage is TRBJ2-3, with 12 bases fitting TRBD2. The CDR3 totals 16 residues. Germline lookup yields CDR1 SEHNR and CDR2 FQNEAQ (reference sequence). Unmatched junction bases numbered 3, after V lost 4 bases and J lost 1 base. CDR3 amino acids: CASSSRTSGGTDTQYF. CDR3 nucleotides: TGTGCCAGCAGCTCACGGACTAGCGGGGGCACAGATACGCAGTATTTT.

The chain carries TRBV27 and TRBJ2-1, with a weak D call TRBD2 (7 bases). This CDR3 contains 13 residues. CDR1 and CDR2 (germline): MNHEY, SMNVEV (reference sequence). Trimming pared 3 bases from V and 9 bases from J, leaving 12 bases between. CDR3 bases: TGTGCCAGCAGTTTCGGGGGGCGCGGTGAGCAGTTCTTC. This gives the protein CASSFGGRGEQFF.

The rearrangement uses TRBV18 and TRBJ1-5; D possibly corresponds to TRBD1 (6 bases). V lost 4 bases and J 1 base, leaving 11 bases between the germline ends. This CDR3 is built from 15 residues. Germline CDR1 KGHSH, CDR2 LQKENI. The CDR3 spells CASSLQGTSNQPQHF. Written as DNA, the CDR3 is TGTGCCAGCTCACTGCAGGGGACCAGCAATCAGCCCCAGCATTTT.

This clone was detected only a few times. The V call is TRBV2, the J call TRBJ1-1, with D perhaps matching TRBD1 (6 bases). This CDR3 has 17 residues. V lost 3 bases to trimming and J lost 1 base, with 18 bases between them. Germline V CDR1 and CDR2: SNHLY, FYNNEI. CDR3 region: CASSDALQGFRNTEAFF. CDR3 DNA: TGTGCCAGCAGTGATGCTCTACAGGGTTTTCGGAACACTGAAGCTTTCTTT.

This rearrangement joins TRBV5-1 to TRBJ2-7; 13 bases line up with TRBD2. The V segment lost 4 bases and the J segment 2 bases; nucleotides outside the gene matches: 15. CDR1 is SGHRS, CDR2 YFSETQ, per germline. This CDR3 spans 19 amino acids. The CDR3 here is CASSLTSGRSRVFAYEQYF. CDR3 in DNA: TGCGCCAGCAGCCTGACTAGCGGGAGGTCTCGGGTCTTTGCCTACGAGCAGTACTTC.